The clone carrying this T cell receptor (beta chain) was picked up a small number of times. This entry is derived from a study of CD8 T cells in Susac syndrome. An amount of RNA that ranged from roughly 0.5 to 1 ug was reverse transcribed with random hexamers. TCRdb recomputed calls from the immunoSEQ multiplex PCR reads with MiXCR, one row per CDR3 protein. The sample has 75,000 to 95,000 distinct CDR3 sequences, 90% to 95% seen once. The sequencing input was CD8+ T cells from PBMCs. The source is a human donor with multiple sclerosis.

The CDR3 coding sequence is TGTGCCAGCAGTCCAACAGGGTATGGCTACACCTTC. Amino acid sequence: CASSPTGYGYTF. The rearrangement links TRBV12-3 or TRBV12-4 to TRBJ1-2; D possibly corresponds to TRBD1 (6 bases). V lost 5 bases, J lost 5 bases, and 9 bases lay in between. The CDR3 has 12 amino acids.